The 22 T cell receptor beta chains listed next were all sequenced from one sample in a study of T cell changes during pregnancy in multiple sclerosis (dated by TCRdb to 2018 to 2020). Library preparation used the immunoSEQ multiplex PCR assay. Here the immuneACCESS table is served through TCRdb, limited to in-frame sequences with V and J called. Missing clones are a known gap in these copies; in checked studies unresolved V genes cover under half, and the rest lacks a known reason. The table for this sample lists about 110,000 clones; under 95% of them were counted only once. The ten largest clones add up to 1.6% of the sample. Sequencing used peripheral blood, obtained before pregnancy. The receptors stem from a female donor with multiple sclerosis, enrolled in a pregnancy study.

CDR3 in amino acids: CASSLTTGAGTEAFF. The CDR3, as DNA: TGTGCCAGCAGCCTGACGACAGGGGCGGGGACTGAAGCTTTCTTT. The chain carries TRBV7-6 and TRBJ1-1, with 8 bases fitting TRBD1. Germline CDR1 reads SGHVS; CDR2 reads FNYEAQ. After removal of 5 bases from V and 5 bases from J, the junction contained 10 bases not matched to a gene. The CDR3 has 15 residues.

The V gene is TRBV19, the J gene TRBJ2-2; D may be TRBD1 (6 bases). The CDR3 runs to 15 residues. Germline CDR1 LNHDA, CDR2 SQIVND (reference sequence). V was clipped by 5 bases and J by 4 bases, with 14 bases between them. The CDR3 coding sequence is TGTGCCAGTAGTTCAGGGGTGAGGAGCACCGGGGAGCTGTTTTTT. This sequence encodes CASSSGVRSTGELFF.

This clone was seen more than once but under ten times. This chain uses TRBV28 with TRBJ2-7; TRBD1 matches 8 bases. The CDR3 runs 12 residues. From germline, CDR1 is MDHEN and CDR2 SYDVKM. V gave up 3 bases and J gave up 8 bases; unmatched junction bases: 3. The DNA of the CDR3 is TGTGCCAGCAGTTTCAGGGGGCAACAGCAGTACTTC. This gives the protein CASSFRGQQQYF. Variable domain in full (rest from reference TRBV28 and TRBJ2-7): DVKVTQSSRYLVKRTGEKVFLECVQDMDHENMFWYRQDPGLGLRLIYFSYDVKMKEKGDIPEGYSVSREKKERFSLILESASTNQTSMYLCASSFRGQQQYFGPGTRLTVT.

The chain carries TRBV9 and TRBJ2-5; D is possibly TRBD2 (5 bases). The V and J ends lost 5 bases and 2 bases respectively, with 13 bases between them. The CDR3 is 14 amino acids. The germline CDR1 and CDR2 sequences are SGDLS and YYNGEE. CDR3 DNA sequence: TGTGCCAGCAGTCAAACGGGATCTCAAGAGACCCAGTACTTC. The encoded protein is CASSQTGSQETQYF.

The chain is built from TRBV14 and TRBJ1-5; TRBD1 might be the D (5 bases). The CDR3 runs 14 residues. In germline, CDR1 is SGHDN, CDR2 FVKESK. V lost 2 bases and J 3 bases, leaving 8 bases between the germline ends. The CDR3 protein is CASSQQGLNQPQHF. In DNA form, the CDR3 reads TGTGCCAGCAGCCAACAGGGCCTCAATCAGCCCCAGCATTTT.

The chain joins TRBV30 to TRBJ2-5, with a weak D call TRBD1 (5 bases). The V end lost 8 bases, the J end lost 5 bases, and 18 bases lay between the germline ends. Germline CDR1 is GTSNPN and CDR2 is SVGIG (reference sequence). The CDR3 covers 13 residues. Here the CDR3 reads CALRPTGRETQYF. The CDR3 region has the DNA TGTGCCCTGCGACCCACAGGCCGGGAGACCCAGTACTTC.

The rearrangement links TRBV11-3 to TRBJ2-3, with 9 bases matching TRBD1. The CDR3 spans 15 residues. Trimming removed 6 bases from V and 2 bases from J; junction bases left unmatched: 6. Per germline, CDR1 SGHNT and CDR2 YENEEA. In DNA, the CDR3 is TGTGCCAGCAGGAGGGGGACAGGGAACACAGATACGCAGTATTTT. Translation: CASRRGTGNTDTQYF.

CDR3 nucleotides: TGCGCCACCTCCGCCCCGGACAGGGATGGAAGAGGAGGCTACACCTTC. It encodes CATSAPDRDGRGGYTF. J is TRBJ1-2 and V is TRBV5-1; 8 bases line up with TRBD1. Per the germline V gene, CDR1 is SGHRS and CDR2 is YFSETQ. The CDR3 totals 16 residues. V shed 9 bases and J 8 bases; nucleotides not matched to a gene: 21.

V gene TRBV6-5 combines with J gene TRBJ2-7; 9 bases align to TRBD2. The length of the CDR3 is 14 residues. Unmatched junction bases numbered 9, after V lost 6 bases and J lost 6 bases. CDR1 is MNHEY, CDR2 SVGAGI, per germline. In nucleotides, the CDR3 is TGTGCCAGCAGGCTAGGGCTAGCGGGAAGCGAGCAGTACTTC. Its protein product is CASRLGLAGSEQYF.

The chain carries TRBV11-2 and TRBJ1-4; TRBD1 aligns across 7 bases. With 2 bases clipped from V and 12 bases from J, the junction kept 3 bases outside the gene matches. The CDR3 covers 12 residues. Germline CDR1 and CDR2: SGHAT and FQNNGV. CDR3 bases: TGTGCCAGCAGCTTAACAGGGGTGGAACTGTTTTTT. Translation gives CASSLTGVELFF.

The V gene is TRBV11-3, the J gene TRBJ2-2; TRBD1 is a possible D gene (6 bases). CDR3 length equals 16 residues. V shed 5 bases and J shed 2 bases, with 15 bases lying between them. Per the germline V gene, CDR1 is SGHNT and CDR2 is YENEEA. The CDR3 DNA sequence: TGTGCCAGCAGCAAAAGACGGGACAAAAACACCGGGGAGCTGTTTTTT. It codes for CASSKRRDKNTGELFF.

V usage is TRBV7-2 and J usage is TRBJ2-3; tentative D call: TRBD2 (6 bases). This CDR3 has 16 amino acids. The germline gives CDR1 SGHTA, CDR2 FQGNSA. V was clipped by 1 base and J by 0 bases, with 11 bases between them. The CDR3 is CASSLGPRGSTDTQYF. The CDR3, as DNA: TGTGCCAGCAGCTTAGGTCCCCGGGGGAGCACAGATACGCAGTATTTT.

This rearrangement joins TRBV18 to TRBJ1-1; D remains unclear. Germline V lookup: CDR1 KGHSH, CDR2 LQKENI. Trimming removed 1 base from V and 4 bases from J, with 19 bases in between. This CDR3 is 17 amino acids long. CDR3 residues: CASSPLRLEDTGTEAFF. Written as DNA, the CDR3 is TGTGCCAGCTCACCACTCCGATTGGAGGATACGGGCACTGAAGCTTTCTTT.

V usage is TRBV9 and J usage is TRBJ2-7; 7 bases match TRBD2. CDR3 length: 13 amino acids. CDR1 and CDR2 from the germline V gene are SGDLS and YYNGEE. Unmatched junction bases numbered 4, after V lost 0 bases and J lost 7 bases. CDR3 in amino acids: CASSVGLAEEQYF. The DNA for the CDR3 is TGTGCCAGCAGCGTAGGGCTAGCGGAAGAGCAGTACTTC. Supplemented by reference TRBV9 and TRBJ2-7, the full variable domain reads DSGVTQTPKHLITATGQRVTLRCSPRSGDLSVYWYQQSLDQGLQFLIQYYNGEERAKGNILERFSAQQFPDLHSELNLSSLELGDSALYFCASSVGLAEEQYFGPGTRLTVT.

The CDR3 coding sequence is TGTGCCAGCAAAGGGGGCTATAGCAATCAGCCCCAGCATTTT. It is translated as CASKGGYSNQPQHF. This chain links TRBV2 with TRBJ1-5, with 7 bases matching TRBD1. CDR1 SNHLY and CDR2 FYNNEI come from the germline V gene. Unmatched junction bases numbered 3, after V lost 7 bases and J lost 0 bases. The CDR3 sequence is 14 residues long.

The chain is built from TRBV7-9 and TRBJ1-5; 8 bases match TRBD1. The CDR3 runs 14 residues. CDR1 SEHNR and CDR2 FQNEAQ come from the germline V gene (reference sequence). V lost 4 bases and J lost 5; bases outside the gene matches: 4. CDR3: CASSSDRGDQPQHF. The CDR3 region has the DNA TGTGCCAGCAGCTCCGACAGGGGTGATCAGCCCCAGCATTTT.

The genes are TRBV7-9 and TRBJ1-1; TRBD1 is a possible D gene (5 bases). CDR1 SEHNR and CDR2 FQNEAQ come from the germline V gene (reference sequence). Between the trimmed V and J ends, which lost 0 bases and 5 bases, there was a span of 13 bases. The CDR3 totals 15 residues. This CDR3 reads CASSLAGGTGTEAFF. The CDR3, as DNA: TGTGCCAGCAGCTTAGCGGGGGGGACGGGGACTGAAGCTTTCTTT.

J is TRBJ1-2 and V is TRBV27; D is unclear. V dropped 7 bases and J dropped 2 bases, with 17 bases sitting between them. Germline-derived CDR1 and CDR2 are MNHEY and SMNVEV (reference sequence). The CDR3 length is 15 residues. CDR3 sequence reads: CASKLTSEGNYGYTF. DNA of the CDR3: TGTGCCAGCAAGCTCACCAGTGAGGGCAACTATGGCTACACCTTC.

J is TRBJ2-3 and V is TRBV7-3; D not certain. Trimming removed 2 bases at V and 0 bases at J, with 9 bases between. CDR3 length: 15 residues. The germline CDR1 and CDR2 sequences are SGHTA and FQGTGA. The CDR3 protein is CASSLVPGSTDTQYF. CDR3 nucleotide sequence: TGTGCCAGCAGCTTAGTGCCCGGGAGCACAGATACGCAGTATTTT. The variable domain in full, with the rest retrieved from reference TRBV7-3 and TRBJ2-3, is GAGVSQTPSNKVTEKGKYVELRCDPISGHTALYWYRQSLGQGPEFLIYFQGTGAADDSGLPNDRFFAVRPEGSVSTLKIQRTERGDSAVYLCASSLVPGSTDTQYFGPGTRLTVL.

This sequence joins TRBV7-2 and TRBJ1-1, with D possibly matching TRBD1 (5 bases). The V and J ends lost 2 bases and 6 bases respectively, with 7 bases between them. From germline, CDR1 is SGHTA and CDR2 FQGNSA. This CDR3 contains 12 residues. CDR3: CASSLKGPEAFF. DNA for the CDR3: TGTGCCAGCAGCTTAAAGGGGCCTGAAGCTTTCTTT.

This chain joins TRBV6-5 and TRBJ1-5; the D gene is possibly TRBD1 (5 bases). Germline V gene data show CDR1 as MNHEY and CDR2 as SVGAGI. The CDR3 is 13 amino acids. V lost 10 bases to trimming and J lost 3 bases, with 13 bases between them. CDR3 loop: CATQGDFNQPQHF. DNA for the CDR3: TGTGCCACCCAAGGGGATTTCAATCAGCCCCAGCATTTT.

V usage is TRBV2 and J usage is TRBJ2-7; D may be TRBD1 (7 bases). The germline V gene has CDR1 SNHLY and CDR2 FYNNEI. The CDR3 is made up of 13 amino acids. V lost 3 bases and J 6 bases, leaving 12 bases between the germline ends. The CDR3 is CASSEGRGVEQYF. CDR3 nucleotides: TGTGCCAGCAGTGAGGGCAGGGGGGTCGAGCAGTACTTC.